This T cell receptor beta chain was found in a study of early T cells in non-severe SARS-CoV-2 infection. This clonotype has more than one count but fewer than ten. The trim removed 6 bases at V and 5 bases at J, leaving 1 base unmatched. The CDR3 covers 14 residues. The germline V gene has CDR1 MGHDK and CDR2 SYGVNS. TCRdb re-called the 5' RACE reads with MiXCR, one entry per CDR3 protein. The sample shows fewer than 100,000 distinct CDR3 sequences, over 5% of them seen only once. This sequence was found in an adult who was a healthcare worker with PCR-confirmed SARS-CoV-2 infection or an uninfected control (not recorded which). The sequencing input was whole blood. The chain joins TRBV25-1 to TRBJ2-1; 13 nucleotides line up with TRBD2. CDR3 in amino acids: CASRGLAGHNEQFF. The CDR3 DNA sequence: TGTGCCAGCAGGGGACTAGCGGGGCACAATGAGCAGTTCTTC.